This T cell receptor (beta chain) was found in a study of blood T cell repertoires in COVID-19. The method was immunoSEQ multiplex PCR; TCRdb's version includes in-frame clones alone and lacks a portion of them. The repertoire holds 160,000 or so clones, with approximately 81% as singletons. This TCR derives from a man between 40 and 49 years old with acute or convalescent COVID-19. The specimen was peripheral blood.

CDR3: CASSFGQVYNSPLHF. CDR3 DNA: TGTGCCAGCAGTTTTGGCCAGGTGTATAATTCACCCCTCCACTTT. V is TRBV28 and J is TRBJ1-6; D is ambiguous. In germline, CDR1 is MDHEN, CDR2 SYDVKM. Trimming removed 3 bases from V and 4 bases from J, with 10 bases in between. CDR3 length: 15 residues.